This TCR beta chain derives from a study of T cell responses to AZD1222 COVID-19 vaccine. Here immunoSEQ multiplex PCR was the method, and the copy in TCRdb shows in-frame clones only, minus some. The sample has over 150,000 clones, about nine tenths seen once; the top ten hold around 3%. This clone was detected only once. Trimming removed 8 bases at V and 0 bases at J, with 10 bases between. Germline CDR1 and CDR2: SNHLY and FYNNEI. CDR3 length: 13 residues. The sequence was obtained from an adult in good health. The starting material was peripheral blood, obtained on day 0 of AZD1222 vaccination. V usage is TRBV2 and J usage is TRBJ1-1, with D unresolved. The CDR3: CASQAELNTEAFF. The CDR3, as DNA: TGTGCCAGCCAGGCAGAGCTGAACACTGAAGCTTTCTTT.